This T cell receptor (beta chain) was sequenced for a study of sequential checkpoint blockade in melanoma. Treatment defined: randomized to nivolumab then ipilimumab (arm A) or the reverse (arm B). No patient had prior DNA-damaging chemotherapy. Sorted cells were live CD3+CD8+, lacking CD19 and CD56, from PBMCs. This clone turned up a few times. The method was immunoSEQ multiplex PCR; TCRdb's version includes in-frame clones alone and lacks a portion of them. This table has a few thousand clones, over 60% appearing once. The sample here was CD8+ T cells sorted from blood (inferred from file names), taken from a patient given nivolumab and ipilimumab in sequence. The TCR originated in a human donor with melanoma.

CDR3 DNA: TGCGCCAGCACCCGATCGAGATGTAGCAATCAGCCCCAGCATTTT. Translating gives CASTRSRCSNQPQHF. The gene calls are TRBV10-1 and TRBJ1-5; no clear D. CDR1 is WNHNN, CDR2 SYGVQD, per germline (reference sequence). V was trimmed by 7 bases and J by 0 bases, leaving 13 bases between them. The CDR3 totals 15 residues.